This TCR beta chain was recorded in a study of cytomegalovirus exposure and HLA in healthy donors listed by TCRdb under 2017. In the study overall: In an earlier analysis of several hundred of the donors, roughly 300 Gb of sequence data and 100 million or so unique TCR beta sequences from about 179 million T cells were reported. Across 300 to 500 genotyped donors of the cohort, an average of about 200,000 unique TCR beta nucleotide sequences per donor were sequenced, and 15% to 20% of those sequences were non-productive. An earlier analysis of around 580 of the donors used high-throughput TCR beta sequencing to judge whether each TCR beta V gene segment behaved as functional or pseudogenic. HLA typing included class I and class II loci at four-digit resolution. The study profiled the T cell repertoires of 500 to 800 subjects by immunosequencing and related them to cytomegalovirus serostatus. The number of donors typed differed by locus, with 629-630 for A, B, C, DRB1 and DQB1, more than 500 for DQA1, 600 to 610 for DPA1, and some 440 for DPB1. A separate validation cohort of some 130 different subjects was used in addition to the approximately 700-subject first cohort. A few DR-DQ haplotypes were handled as single units for association and clustering because linkage in the cohort was strong. Of the approximately 400 genotyped donors, less than 85% were placed in the genetic ancestry cluster associated with self-reported Caucasian donors. All discovery cohort repertoires had been generated using a single sequencing platform. The aim of the study was to test whether cataloging public T cell receptors could identify signatures of past pathogen exposure. In the later analysis, no new phenotypic data were used to find candidate immune exposures; instead, reliance was placed on TCR beta sequences and their occurrence across donors. The study combined high-throughput TCR immunosequencing, statistical association of individual TCRs with disease status, and machine learning to predict cytomegalovirus infection status. To study patterns of TCR occurrence, a later analysis re-analyzed previously published TCR beta repertoires from hundreds of donors and added high-resolution HLA genotyping. Donor age, sex, ethnicity and CMV serostatus were compiled together with the repertoire data. Genome-wide SNP genotypes for about 55% of the roughly 670 donors were used in a later genetic analysis, which treated that subset as a discovery cohort. An early release covering some 640 HLA-typed donors comprised 250 to 350 gigabases of sequencing data and around 86 million unique TCR sequences. Study-wide findings and limitations: A later genetic analysis associated a missense DCLRE1C variant with V-gene and J-gene trimming of TCR beta chains, and an independent cohort replicated the association. Compared with the roughly 600-donor mean, donors in an Asian-associated ancestry cluster had fewer N-insertions in productive TCRs, according to a later genetic analysis. Because counts were too low, approximately 18 rarely observed V segments, including chromosome 9 orphons, were excluded from the earlier analysis of several hundred of the donors. In a later analysis, about 16,000 TCR beta sequences were associated with specific HLA alleles at a false discovery rate of 0.05. Across donors, most TCR sequences were observed very rarely, whereas some public TCRs were present in many individuals. Because HLA typing was unavailable for some donors at each locus, only the typed subset was used in association tests. CMV serostatus was the only immune exposure information available for the cohort. In an earlier analysis of around 600 of the donors, most TCR beta V segments appeared in productive rearrangements about 87% or about 30% of the time, broadly matching IMGT annotations. Correlated functional status among segregating V segments might reflect linkage disequilibrium, but an unknown experimental factor could not be ruled out. In a later analysis, the rate of TCR association differed among HLA loci, with DRB1 alleles having the most associated TCRs and HLA-C alleles having the fewest. A later analysis reported that several top co-occurrence clusters appeared linked to parvovirus B19, influenza, CMV and Epstein-Barr virus. The classifier was reported to diagnose cytomegalovirus status with high specificity and sensitivity in both the original and validation cohorts. In vitro tests confirmed that a few of the cytomegalovirus-associated TCR beta chains recognize cytomegalovirus antigens. Only TCR beta chains were sequenced in this cohort, and the absence of alpha or paired-chain data limited detectable features. The study gave a list of some 150 TCR beta chains associated with cytomegalovirus. A later analysis found that HLA-associated TCR beta chains were more clonally expanded and had lower generation probabilities than equally common non-associated chains. The sequencing pipeline was judged likely to have produced a cluster of highly shared sequence variants as a technical artifact. When HLA alleles, especially DR and DQ, strongly co-occurred, TCR associations were difficult to assign to individual alleles. According to the authors, the approach could potentially be generalized to other disease states and immunological phenotypes. Most CMV-associated TCR beta chains appeared to be HLA-restricted in a later analysis, and the HLA associations seemed to be driven largely by CMV exposure. A further reported finding was that TCR beta sequences accurately predicted the HLA-A and HLA-B alleles for most subjects in the first cohort. Roughly uniform sequencing depth across donors was assumed in presence/absence analyses, although this assumption may not hold.

Library preparation used the immunoSEQ multiplex PCR assay. For the multiplex PCR, a mixture combining 60 forward primers for TCR Vbeta segments and 13 reverse primers for TCR Jbeta segments was used. The CDR3 region of rearranged TCR beta genes was amplified from genomic DNA with a multiplex PCR assay. Amplified TCR beta libraries were sequenced as 87-base-pair reads on the Illumina HiSeq System. The paper's data handling went like this. Across the 600 to 700 repertoires, a later analysis counted 80 million or so unique TCR beta chains, roughly 11 million of which were shared by at least two donors. Raw reads were error-corrected and collapsed into unique sequences with a nearest-neighbor algorithm that merged closely related sequences to remove PCR and sequencing errors. Alignment of CDR3 sequences to IMGT reference sequences was used to assign V, D and J gene segments. For a sequence to be retained, a match of at least six nucleotides was required to both a V gene segment and a J gene segment. A rearrangement was called productive if the CDR3 had no stop codons and remained in frame with V and J, and every other rearrangement was called non-productive. Following IMGT convention, CDR3 was defined as the stretch from the second conserved V-encoded cysteine up to the conserved J-encoded phenylalanine. The earlier analysis of a few hundred of the donors excluded any sequence lacking an unambiguous match to a single V gene segment. An earlier analysis of just under 600 of the donors called V segments functional above 56.7% productive rearrangements and segregating when the between-donor standard deviation exceeded 5%. To diagnose cytomegalovirus status from the catalog of TCR beta chain sequences, a statistical classification framework was built. A later analysis assigned V and J genes by comparing TCR nucleotide sequences with IMGT/GENE-DB human TR gene sequences. The TCRdist pipeline was used in a later analysis to assign CDR3 sequences and most-parsimonious VDJ recombination scenarios. In a later analysis, every TCR beta chain was defined by the combination of its CDR3 amino acid sequence and its V-gene family, and reads without a unique V-gene family were dropped. To address suspected cross-contamination and a sequencing artifact, a later analysis removed over 500 highly shared, low-generation-probability nucleotide sequences. In a later analysis, a clonal expansion index was calculated for each public chain from normalized within-repertoire ranks of inferred template counts. Generation probabilities in a later analysis came from a VDJ recombination model fitted to out-of-frame rearrangements, and those results were checked against IGoR. In a later analysis, TCR-TCR, TCR-HLA and TCR-CMV co-occurrence was scored with hypergeometric tests, and a repertoire-size bias correction was applied to TCR pairs. In a later analysis, false discovery rates were estimated by permuting HLA or CMV assignments 20 times. A later analysis grouped co-occurring TCRs with DBSCAN, adding TCRdist sequence similarity when clustering within HLA-allele-positive subsets. Co-occurrence clustering excluded repertoires with fewer than 30,000 or more than 120,000 public chains, plus five with anomalous nucleotide sharing. TCRdb re-hosts the immuneACCESS table, in-frame sequences only. Its copies lack some clones; in the studies checked, an unresolved V gene accounts for under half of them, and the cause for the rest is not known. From that table come the V and J calls and clone size; the DNA was used to work out D and trimming. This sample is represented by 150,000 to 200,000 clones; over 75% of them were singletons. The ten most abundant clones make up about 1.7% of the sample.

In total, just over 650 healthy bone marrow donors made up the cohort. At the time of sampling, all cohort members were nominally healthy, though unrecorded immune exposures were likely present. The donor tested CMV seronegative and was one of the 352 seronegative cohort members. Each donor provided a peripheral blood sample, and peripheral blood mononuclear cells were used for TCR beta sequencing. The Qiagen DNeasy Blood Extraction Kit was used to extract genomic DNA from the blood cell samples. A remark on this clone: The antigen it recognizes is unknown. Base quality data are lacking; no much larger clone is found one base away.

This clonotype was sampled from a man between 18 and 29 years old in good health and CMV-seronegative. Material for sequencing was PBMCs.

The CDR3: CASSPDRVAYEQYF. Read as DNA, the sequence is TGTGCCAGCAGCCCCGACAGGGTAGCCTACGAGCAGTACTTC. Rearrangement joined TRBV14 to TRBJ2-7, and TRBD1 matches 7 of the central bases. CDR1 SGHDN and CDR2 FVKESK are derived from the germline V gene. Inclusive of the bounding cysteine and phenylalanine, the CDR3 is 14 residues long. The DNA shown is the 42-base CDR3, in frame from base 1. Germline trimming amounts to 4 bases on V and 2 bases on J, with 5 as the count of junction bases outside the gene matches.